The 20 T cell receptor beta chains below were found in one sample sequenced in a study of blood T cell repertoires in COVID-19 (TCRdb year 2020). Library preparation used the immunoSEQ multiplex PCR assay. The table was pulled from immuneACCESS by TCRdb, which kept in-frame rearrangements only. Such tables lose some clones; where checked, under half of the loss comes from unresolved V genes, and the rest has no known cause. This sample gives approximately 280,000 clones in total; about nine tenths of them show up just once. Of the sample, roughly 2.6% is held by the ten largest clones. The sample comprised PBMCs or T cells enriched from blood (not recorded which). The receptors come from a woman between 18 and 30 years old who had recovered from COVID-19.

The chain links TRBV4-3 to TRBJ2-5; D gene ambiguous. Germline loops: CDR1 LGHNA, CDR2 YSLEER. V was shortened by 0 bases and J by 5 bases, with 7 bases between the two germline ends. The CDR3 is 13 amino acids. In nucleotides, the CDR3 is TGCGCCAGCAGCCAAGATCAACGGGAGACCCAGTACTTC. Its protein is CASSQDQRETQYF.

CDR3 nucleotide sequence: TGTGCCAGCAGCCGGGGCAGGGGAGACACCGGGGAGCTGTTTTTT. Residues: CASSRGRGDTGELFF. The chain joins TRBV3-1 (or the pseudogene TRBV3-2) to TRBJ2-2; tentatively, D is TRBD1 (6 bases). Trimming removed 4 bases at V and 3 bases at J, with 12 bases between. Looked up from germline, CDR1 is LGHDT and CDR2 is YNNKEL (reference sequence). The CDR3 extends over 15 amino acids.

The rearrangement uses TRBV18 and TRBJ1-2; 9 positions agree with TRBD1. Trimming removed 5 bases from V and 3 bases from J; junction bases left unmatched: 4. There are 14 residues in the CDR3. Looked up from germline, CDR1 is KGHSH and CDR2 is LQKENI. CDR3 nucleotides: TGTGCCAGCTCATCCGACAGGGGGGACTATGGCTACACCTTC. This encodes CASSSDRGDYGYTF.

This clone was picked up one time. This CDR3 is CASSSTRGGSYEQYF. CDR3 DNA sequence: TGTGCCAGCTCGTCGACGCGGGGGGGCTCCTACGAGCAGTACTTC. The rearrangement uses TRBV18 and TRBJ2-7, with 9 bases that match TRBD2. The J segment lost 0 bases and the V segment lost 6 bases, leaving 6 bases of the junction unmatched. Germline CDR1 is KGHSH and CDR2 is LQKENI. The CDR3 loop spans 15 amino acids.

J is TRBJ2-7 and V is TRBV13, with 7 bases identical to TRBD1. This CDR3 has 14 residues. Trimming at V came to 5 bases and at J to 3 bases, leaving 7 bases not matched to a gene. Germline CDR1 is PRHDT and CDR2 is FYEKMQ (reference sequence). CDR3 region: CASSPPGQSYEQYF. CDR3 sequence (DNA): TGTGCCAGCAGCCCGCCGGGACAGAGCTACGAGCAGTACTTC. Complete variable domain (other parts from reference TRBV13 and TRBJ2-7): AAGVIQSPRHLIKEKRETATLKCYPIPRHDTVYWYQQGPGQDPQFLISFYEKMQSDKGSIPDRFSAQQFSDYHSELNMSSLELGDSALYFCASSPPGQSYEQYFGPGTRLTVT.

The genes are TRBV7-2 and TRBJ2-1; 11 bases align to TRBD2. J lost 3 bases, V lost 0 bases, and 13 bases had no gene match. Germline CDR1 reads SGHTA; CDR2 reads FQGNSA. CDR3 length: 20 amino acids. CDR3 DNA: TGTGCCAGCAGCTTAGCCCCCTTGACTAGCGGGACTCCCTTCTACAATGAGCAGTTCTTC. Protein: CASSLAPLTSGTPFYNEQFF.

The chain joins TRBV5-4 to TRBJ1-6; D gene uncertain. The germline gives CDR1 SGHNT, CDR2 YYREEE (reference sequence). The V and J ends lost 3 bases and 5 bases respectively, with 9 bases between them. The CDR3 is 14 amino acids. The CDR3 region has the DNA TGTGCCAGCAGCTCCCGGGATCATAATTCACCCCTCCACTTT. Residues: CASSSRDHNSPLHF.

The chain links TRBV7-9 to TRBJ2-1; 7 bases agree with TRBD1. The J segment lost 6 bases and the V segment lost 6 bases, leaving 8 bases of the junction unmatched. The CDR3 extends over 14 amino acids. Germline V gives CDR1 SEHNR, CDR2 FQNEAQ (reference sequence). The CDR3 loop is CASRGVRTGNEQFF. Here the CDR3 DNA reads TGTGCCAGCAGGGGAGTTCGGACAGGCAATGAGCAGTTCTTC.

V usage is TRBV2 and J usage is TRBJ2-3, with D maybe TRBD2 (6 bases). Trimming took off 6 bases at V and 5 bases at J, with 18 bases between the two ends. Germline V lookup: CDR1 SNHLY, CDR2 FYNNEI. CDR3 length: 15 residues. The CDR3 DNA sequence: TGTGCCAGCAGCACGTCTCCGGGAGCGGGAGATACGCAGTATTTT. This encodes CASSTSPGAGDTQYF.

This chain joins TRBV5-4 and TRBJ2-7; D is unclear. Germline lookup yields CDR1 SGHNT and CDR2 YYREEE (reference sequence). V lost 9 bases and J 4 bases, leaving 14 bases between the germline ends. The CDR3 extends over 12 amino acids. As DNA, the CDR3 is TGTGCCACCCAGAAAGACACATACGAGCAGTACTTC. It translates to CATQKDTYEQYF.

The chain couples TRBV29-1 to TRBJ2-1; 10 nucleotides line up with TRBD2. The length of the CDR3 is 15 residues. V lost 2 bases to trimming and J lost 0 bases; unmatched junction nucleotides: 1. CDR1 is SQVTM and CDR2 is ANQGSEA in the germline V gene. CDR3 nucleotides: TGCAGCGTTGAAACTAGCGGGGACTCCTACAATGAGCAGTTCTTC. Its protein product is CSVETSGDSYNEQFF.

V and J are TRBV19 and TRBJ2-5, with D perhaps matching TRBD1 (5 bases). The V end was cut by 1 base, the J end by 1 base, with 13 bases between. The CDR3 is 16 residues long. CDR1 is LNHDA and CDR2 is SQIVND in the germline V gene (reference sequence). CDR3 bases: TGTGCCAGTAGTATAGTAAGTGGGGCATTCCAAGAGACCCAGTACTTC. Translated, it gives CASSIVSGAFQETQYF.

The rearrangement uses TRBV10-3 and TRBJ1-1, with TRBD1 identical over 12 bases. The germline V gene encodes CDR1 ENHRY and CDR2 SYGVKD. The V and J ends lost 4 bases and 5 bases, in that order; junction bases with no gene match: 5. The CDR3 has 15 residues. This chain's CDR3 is CAISGDRGRLTEAFF. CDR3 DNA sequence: TGTGCCATCAGTGGGGACAGGGGGCGGCTTACTGAAGCTTTCTTT.

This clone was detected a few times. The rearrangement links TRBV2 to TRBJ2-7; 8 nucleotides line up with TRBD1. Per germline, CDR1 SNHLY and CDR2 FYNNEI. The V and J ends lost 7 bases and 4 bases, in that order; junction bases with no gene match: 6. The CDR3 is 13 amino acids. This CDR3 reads CASTRDRYYEQYF. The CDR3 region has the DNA TGTGCCAGCACCAGGGACAGGTATTACGAGCAGTACTTC.

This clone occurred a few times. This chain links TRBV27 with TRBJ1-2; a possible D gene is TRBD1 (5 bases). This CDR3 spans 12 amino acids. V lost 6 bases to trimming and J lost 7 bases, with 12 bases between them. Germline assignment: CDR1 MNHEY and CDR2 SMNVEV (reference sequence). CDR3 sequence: CASSGPTAGYTF. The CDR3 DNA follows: TGTGCCAGCAGCGGCCCGACAGCTGGCTACACCTTC.

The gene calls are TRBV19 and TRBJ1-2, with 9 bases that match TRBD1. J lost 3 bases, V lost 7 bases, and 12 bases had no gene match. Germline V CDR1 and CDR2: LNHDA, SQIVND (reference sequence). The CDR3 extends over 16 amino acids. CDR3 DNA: TGTGCCAGTACCCATGGGGGACAGGGACTTCACTATGGCTACACCTTC. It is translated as CASTHGGQGLHYGYTF.

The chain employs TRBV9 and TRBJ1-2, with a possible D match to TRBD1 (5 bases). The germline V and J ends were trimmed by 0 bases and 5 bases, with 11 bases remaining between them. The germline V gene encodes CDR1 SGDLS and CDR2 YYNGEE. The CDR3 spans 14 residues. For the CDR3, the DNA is TGTGCCAGCAGCGTAGAGGGGCATTCTTATGGCTACACCTTC. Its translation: CASSVEGHSYGYTF.

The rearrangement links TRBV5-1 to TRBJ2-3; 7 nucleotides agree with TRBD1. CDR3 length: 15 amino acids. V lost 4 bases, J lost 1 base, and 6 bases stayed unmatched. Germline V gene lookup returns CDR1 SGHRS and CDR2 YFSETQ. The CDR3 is CASSHGTARTDTQYF. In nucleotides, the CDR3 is TGCGCCAGCAGCCATGGGACAGCTCGCACAGATACGCAGTATTTT.

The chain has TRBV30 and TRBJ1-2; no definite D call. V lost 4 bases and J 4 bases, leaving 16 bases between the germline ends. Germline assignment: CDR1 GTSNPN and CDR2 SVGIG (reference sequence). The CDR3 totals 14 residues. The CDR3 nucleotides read TGTGCCTGGACCCACTCTTGGGAGATCTATGGCTACACCTTC. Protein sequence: CAWTHSWEIYGYTF.

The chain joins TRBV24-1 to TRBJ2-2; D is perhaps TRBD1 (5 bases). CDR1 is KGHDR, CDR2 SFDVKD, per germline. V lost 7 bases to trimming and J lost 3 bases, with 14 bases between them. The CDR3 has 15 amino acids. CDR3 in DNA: TGTGCCACCAGCGATCAGGGTCAGGACACCGGGGAGCTGTTTTTT. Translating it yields CATSDQGQDTGELFF.